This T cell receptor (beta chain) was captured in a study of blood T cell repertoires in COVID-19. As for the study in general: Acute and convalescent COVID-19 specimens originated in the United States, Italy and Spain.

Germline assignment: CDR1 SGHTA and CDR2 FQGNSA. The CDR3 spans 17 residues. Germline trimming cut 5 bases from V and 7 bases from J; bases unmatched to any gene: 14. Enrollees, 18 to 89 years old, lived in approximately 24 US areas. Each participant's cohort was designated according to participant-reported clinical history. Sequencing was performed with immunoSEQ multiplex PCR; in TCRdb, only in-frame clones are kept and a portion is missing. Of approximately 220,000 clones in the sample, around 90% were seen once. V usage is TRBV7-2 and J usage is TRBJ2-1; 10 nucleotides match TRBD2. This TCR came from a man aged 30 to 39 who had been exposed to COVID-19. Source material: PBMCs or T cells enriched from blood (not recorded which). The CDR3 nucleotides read TGTGCCAGCAGCCCAGTTCTATCAGCGGGGGGGCCTAATGAGCAGTTCTTC. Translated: CASSPVLSAGGPNEQFF.